Sequencing of this T cell receptor (beta chain) was carried out in a study of T cells in Graves' hyperthyroidism and ophthalmopathy. This clonotype was observed a handful of times. TCR beta CDR3 regions were amplified from RNA. During a first-round RT-PCR of the TCR CDR3, the HTBI primer set was used. TCRdb recomputed calls from the multiplex PCR reads with MiXCR, one row per CDR3 protein. The sample yields about 290,000 distinct CDR3 sequences, approximately 14% seen once. The CDR3 loop spans 13 amino acids. Trimming took 5 bases from V and 3 from J; bases not matched to a gene: 5. CDR1 is DFQATT and CDR2 is SNEGSKA in the germline V gene (reference sequence).

The chain joins TRBV20-1 to TRBJ2-7; 9 bases line up with TRBD1. This clonotype was obtained from a woman between 35 and 50 years old with Graves' hyperthyroidism. The specimen was blood. CDR3 DNA: TGCAGTGCTCCCGGGACAGGGATCTACGAGCAGTACTTC. This codes for CSAPGTGIYEQYF.